This T cell receptor (beta chain) was obtained from a study of blood T cell repertoires in COVID-19. Study background: Nucleic acid was either cDNA or gDNA, and it came from T cells, B-cell-depleted T cells, or PBMCs.

Original methodology: Amplified reference gene primers provided the basis for estimating nucleated cell counts. Profiling relied on immunoSEQ multiplex PCR, and the TCRdb table lists in-frame clones only, not all of them. That table furnishes V, J and clone size, whereas the DNA furnished D and trimming. Counted here are approximately 80,000 clones, around 80% occurring once; the ten biggest clones make up about 9.4%. The V and J ends lost 8 bases and 6 bases, in that order; junction bases with no gene match: 11. Germline CDR1 and CDR2: MNHEY and SVGAGI. The CDR3 is 15 residues long. The material sequenced was peripheral blood. This rearrangement joins TRBV6-5 to TRBJ2-1; 9 positions match TRBD2. The receptor comes from a man in his 60s with acute or convalescent COVID-19. CDR3 in amino acids: CASRFPGLAGNEQFF. CDR3 in DNA: TGTGCCAGCCGATTTCCGGGACTAGCCGGCAATGAGCAGTTCTTC.